This T cell receptor beta chain was captured in a study of cytomegalovirus exposure and HLA in healthy donors. Study-wide points: Listed as cytomegalovirus-associated were 150 or so TCR beta chains. Many donors carried some public TCRs, although rarity characterized most TCR sequences. The classifier was said to identify cytomegalovirus status with high specificity and sensitivity.

In its sample, this clone was seen once. The antigen remains unidentified. Germline V gene sequence: CDR1 KGHSH, CDR2 LQKENI. The CDR3 sequence is 13 residues long. The J segment lost 11 bases and the V segment lost 3 bases, leaving 7 bases of the junction unmatched. Method: immunoSEQ multiplex PCR; TCRdb's copy keeps in-frame clones and lacks some. The sample holds 120,000 to 150,000 clones, roughly 89% seen once. Material: PBMCs. This TCR came from a man aged 18-30 years in good health and CMV-seropositive. The chain links TRBV18 to TRBJ2-3; 8 nucleotides line up with TRBD1. CDR3 sequence reads: CASSPDRESRQYF. CDR3 DNA sequence: TGTGCCAGCTCACCGGACAGGGAATCAAGGCAGTATTTT.